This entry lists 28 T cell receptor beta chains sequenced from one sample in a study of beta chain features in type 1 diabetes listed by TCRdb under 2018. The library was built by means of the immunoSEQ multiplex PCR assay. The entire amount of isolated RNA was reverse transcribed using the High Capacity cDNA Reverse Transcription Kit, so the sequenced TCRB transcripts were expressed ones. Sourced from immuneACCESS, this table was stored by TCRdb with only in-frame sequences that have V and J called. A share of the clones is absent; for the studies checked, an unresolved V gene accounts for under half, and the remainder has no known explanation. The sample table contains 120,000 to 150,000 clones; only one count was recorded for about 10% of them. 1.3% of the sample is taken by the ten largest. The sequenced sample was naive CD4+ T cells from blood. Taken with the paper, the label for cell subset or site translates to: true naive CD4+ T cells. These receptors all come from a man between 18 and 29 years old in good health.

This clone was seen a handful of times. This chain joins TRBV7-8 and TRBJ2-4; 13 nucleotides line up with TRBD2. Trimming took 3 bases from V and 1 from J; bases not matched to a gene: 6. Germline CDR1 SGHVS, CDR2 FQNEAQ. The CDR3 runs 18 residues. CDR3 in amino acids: CASSFGLAGVSAKNIQYF. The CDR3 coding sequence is TGTGCCAGCAGCTTCGGACTAGCGGGGGTCTCGGCCAAAAACATTCAGTACTTC.

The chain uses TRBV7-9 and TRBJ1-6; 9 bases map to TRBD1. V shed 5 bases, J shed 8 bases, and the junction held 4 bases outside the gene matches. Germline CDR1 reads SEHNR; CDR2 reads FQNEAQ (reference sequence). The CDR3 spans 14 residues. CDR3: CASSRQGVDSPLHF. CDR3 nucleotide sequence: TGTGCCAGCAGCCGACAGGGGGTCGATTCACCCCTCCACTTT.

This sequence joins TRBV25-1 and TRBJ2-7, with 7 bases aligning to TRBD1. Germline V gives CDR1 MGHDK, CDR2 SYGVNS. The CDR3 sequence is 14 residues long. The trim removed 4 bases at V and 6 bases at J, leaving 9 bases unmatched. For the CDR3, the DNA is TGTGCCAGCAGTGCCCGGGACAGATTCTTCGAGCAGTACTTC. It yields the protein CASSARDRFFEQYF.

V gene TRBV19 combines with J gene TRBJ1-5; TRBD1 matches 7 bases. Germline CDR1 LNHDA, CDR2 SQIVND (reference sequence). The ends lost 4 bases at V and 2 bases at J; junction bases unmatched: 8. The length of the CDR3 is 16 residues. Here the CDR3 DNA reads TGTGCCAGTAGTACTAAAGGGGGCGCGGGCAATCAGCCCCAGCATTTT. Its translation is CASSTKGGAGNQPQHF.

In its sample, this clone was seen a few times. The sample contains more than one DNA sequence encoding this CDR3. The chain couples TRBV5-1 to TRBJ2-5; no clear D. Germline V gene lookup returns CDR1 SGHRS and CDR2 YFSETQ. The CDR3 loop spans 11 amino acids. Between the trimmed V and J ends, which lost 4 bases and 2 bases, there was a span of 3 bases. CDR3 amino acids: CASSLQETQYF. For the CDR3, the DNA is TGCGCCAGCAGCCTACAAGAGACCCAGTACTTC.

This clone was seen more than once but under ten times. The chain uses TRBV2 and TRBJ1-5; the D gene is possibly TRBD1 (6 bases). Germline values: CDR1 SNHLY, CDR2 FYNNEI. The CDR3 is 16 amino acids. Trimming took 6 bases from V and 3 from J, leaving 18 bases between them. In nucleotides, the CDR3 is TGTGCCAGCAGCCAAATACAGGGTAAATTCAATCAGCCCCAGCATTTT. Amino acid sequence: CASSQIQGKFNQPQHF.

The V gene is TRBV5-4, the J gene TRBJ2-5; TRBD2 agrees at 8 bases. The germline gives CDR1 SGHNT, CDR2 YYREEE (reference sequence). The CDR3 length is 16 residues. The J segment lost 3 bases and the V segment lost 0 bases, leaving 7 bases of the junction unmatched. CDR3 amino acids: CASSLVMRGEEETQYF. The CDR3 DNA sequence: TGTGCCAGCAGCTTGGTAATGCGGGGGGAAGAAGAGACCCAGTACTTC.

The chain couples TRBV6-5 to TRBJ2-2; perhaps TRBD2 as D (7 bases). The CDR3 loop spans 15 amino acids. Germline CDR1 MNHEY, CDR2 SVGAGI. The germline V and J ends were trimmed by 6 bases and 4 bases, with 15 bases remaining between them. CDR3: CASRLGGAATGELFF. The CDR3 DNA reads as TGTGCCAGCAGATTGGGGGGGGCCGCCACCGGGGAGCTGTTTTTT.

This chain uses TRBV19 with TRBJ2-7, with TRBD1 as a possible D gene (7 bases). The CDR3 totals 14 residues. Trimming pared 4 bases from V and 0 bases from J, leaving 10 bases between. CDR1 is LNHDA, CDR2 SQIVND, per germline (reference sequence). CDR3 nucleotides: TGTGCCAGTAGTACAGGGGGGAGCTCCTACGAGCAGTACTTC. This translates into CASSTGGSSYEQYF.

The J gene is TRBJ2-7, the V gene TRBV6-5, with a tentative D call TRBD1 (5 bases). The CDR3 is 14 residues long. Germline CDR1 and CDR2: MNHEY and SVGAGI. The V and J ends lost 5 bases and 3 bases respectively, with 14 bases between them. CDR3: CASSGAVGNYEQYF. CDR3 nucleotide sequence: TGTGCCAGCAGTGGGGCTGTTGGGAACTACGAGCAGTACTTC.

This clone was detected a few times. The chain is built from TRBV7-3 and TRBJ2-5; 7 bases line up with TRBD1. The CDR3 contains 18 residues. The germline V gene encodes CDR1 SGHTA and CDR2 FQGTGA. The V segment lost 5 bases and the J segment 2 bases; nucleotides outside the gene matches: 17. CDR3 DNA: TGTGCCAGCAGCGCCCTCCTTACAGGGGCGAGGGGTCAAGAGACCCAGTACTTC. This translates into CASSALLTGARGQETQYF.

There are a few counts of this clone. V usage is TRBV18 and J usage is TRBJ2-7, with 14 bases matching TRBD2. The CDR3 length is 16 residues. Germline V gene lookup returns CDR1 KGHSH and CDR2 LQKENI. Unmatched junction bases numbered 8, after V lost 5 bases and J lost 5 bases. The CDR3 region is CASSSGTSGGVHEQYF. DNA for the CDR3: TGTGCCAGCTCATCCGGGACTAGCGGGGGAGTCCACGAGCAGTACTTC. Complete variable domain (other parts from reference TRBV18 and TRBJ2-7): NAGVMQNPRHLVRRRGQEARLRCSPMKGHSHVYWYRQLPEEGLKFMVYLQKENIIDESGMPKERFSAEFPKEGPSILRIQQVVRGDSAAYFCASSSGTSGGVHEQYFGPGTRLTVT.

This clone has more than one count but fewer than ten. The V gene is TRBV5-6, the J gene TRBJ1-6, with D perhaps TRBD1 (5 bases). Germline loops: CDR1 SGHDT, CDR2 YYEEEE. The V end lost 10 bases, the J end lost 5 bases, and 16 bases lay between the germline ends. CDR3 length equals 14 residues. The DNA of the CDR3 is TGTGCCTCAGGAGGGGCGGGAAATAATTCACCCCTCCACTTT. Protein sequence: CASGGAGNNSPLHF.

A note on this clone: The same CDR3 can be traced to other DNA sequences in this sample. CDR3 DNA sequence: TGTGCCAGCAGCCCCCGACAGGGGGTGGATGGCTACACCTTC. It codes for CASSPRQGVDGYTF. The chain carries TRBV7-2 and TRBJ1-2; 9 bases align to TRBD1. In germline, CDR1 is SGHTA, CDR2 FQGNSA. V dropped 5 bases and J dropped 6; count of bases not matched to a gene: 7. The CDR3 sequence is 14 residues long.

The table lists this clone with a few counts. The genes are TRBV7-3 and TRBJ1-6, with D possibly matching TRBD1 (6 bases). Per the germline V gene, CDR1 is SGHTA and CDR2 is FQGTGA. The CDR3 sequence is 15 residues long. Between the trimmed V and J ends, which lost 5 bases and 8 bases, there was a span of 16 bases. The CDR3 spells CASSPGQRGDSPLHF. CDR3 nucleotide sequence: TGTGCCAGCAGCCCCGGACAGCGTGGGGATTCACCCCTCCACTTT.

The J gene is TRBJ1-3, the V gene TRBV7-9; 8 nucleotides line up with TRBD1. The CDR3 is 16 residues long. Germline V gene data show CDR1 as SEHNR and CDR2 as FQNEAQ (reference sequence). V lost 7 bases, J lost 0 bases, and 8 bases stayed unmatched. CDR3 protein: CASITGQGFSGNTIYF. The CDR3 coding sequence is TGTGCCAGCATTACAGGACAGGGCTTCTCTGGAAACACCATATATTTT.

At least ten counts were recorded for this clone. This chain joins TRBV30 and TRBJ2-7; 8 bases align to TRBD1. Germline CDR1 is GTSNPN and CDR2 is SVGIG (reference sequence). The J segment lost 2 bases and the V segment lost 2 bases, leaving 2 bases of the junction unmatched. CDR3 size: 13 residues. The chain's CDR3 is CAWSRTGPYEQYF. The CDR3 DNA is TGTGCCTGGAGTCGGACAGGGCCCTACGAGCAGTACTTC.

The CDR3 is CASSLVVTGGPYNEQFF. The CDR3 DNA is TGCGCCAGCAGCTTGGTGGTCACGGGGGGCCCCTACAATGAGCAGTTCTTC. The chain recombines TRBV5-1 with TRBJ2-1; tentative D call: TRBD2 (7 bases). The germline CDR1 and CDR2 sequences are SGHRS and YFSETQ. The CDR3 consists of 17 residues. V dropped 0 bases and J dropped 2 bases, with 15 bases sitting between them.

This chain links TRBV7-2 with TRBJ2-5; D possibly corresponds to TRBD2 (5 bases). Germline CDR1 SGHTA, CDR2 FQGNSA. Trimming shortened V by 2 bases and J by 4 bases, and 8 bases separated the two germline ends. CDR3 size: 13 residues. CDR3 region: CASSLKGAETQYF. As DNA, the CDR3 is TGTGCCAGCAGCTTAAAGGGAGCAGAGACCCAGTACTTC.

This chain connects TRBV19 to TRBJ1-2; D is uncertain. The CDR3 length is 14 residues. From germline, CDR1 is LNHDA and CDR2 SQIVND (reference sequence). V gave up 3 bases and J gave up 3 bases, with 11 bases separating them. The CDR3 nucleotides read TGTGCCAGTAGTATGCCGGGGATTTACTATGGCTACACCTTC. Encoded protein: CASSMPGIYYGYTF.

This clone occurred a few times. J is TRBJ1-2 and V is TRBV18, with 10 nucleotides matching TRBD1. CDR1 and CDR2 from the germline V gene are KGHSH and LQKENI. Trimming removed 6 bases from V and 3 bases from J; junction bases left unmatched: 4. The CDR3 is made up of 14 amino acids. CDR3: CASSRTGGDYGYTF. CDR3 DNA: TGTGCCAGCTCCCGGACAGGGGGAGACTATGGCTACACCTTC.

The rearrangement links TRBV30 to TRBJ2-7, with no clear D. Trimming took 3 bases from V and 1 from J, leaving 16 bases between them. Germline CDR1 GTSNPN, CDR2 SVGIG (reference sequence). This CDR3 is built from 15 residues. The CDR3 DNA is TGTGCCTGGAGGTTTAGGAACAGCTGGTCCTACGAGCAGTACTTC. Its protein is CAWRFRNSWSYEQYF.

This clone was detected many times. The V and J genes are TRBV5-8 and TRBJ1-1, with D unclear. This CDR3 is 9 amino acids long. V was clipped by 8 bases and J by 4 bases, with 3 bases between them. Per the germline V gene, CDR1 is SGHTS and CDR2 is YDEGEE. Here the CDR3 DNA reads TGTGCCAGTCGCACTGAAGCTTTCTTT. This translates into CASRTEAFF.

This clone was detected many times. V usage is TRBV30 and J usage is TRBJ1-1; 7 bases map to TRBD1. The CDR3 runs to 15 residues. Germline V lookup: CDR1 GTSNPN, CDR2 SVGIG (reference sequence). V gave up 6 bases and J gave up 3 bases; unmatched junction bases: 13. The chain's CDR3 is CACPRTGSMDTEAFF. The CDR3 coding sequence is TGTGCCTGCCCTAGGACAGGCTCGATGGACACTGAAGCTTTCTTT.

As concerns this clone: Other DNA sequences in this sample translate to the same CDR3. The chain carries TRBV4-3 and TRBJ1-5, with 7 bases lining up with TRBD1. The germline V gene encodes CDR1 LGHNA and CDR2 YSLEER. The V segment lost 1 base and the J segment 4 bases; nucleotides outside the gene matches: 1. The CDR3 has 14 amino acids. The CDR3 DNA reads TGCGCCAGCAGCCAAGGACAGGGAAATCAGCCCCAGCATTTT. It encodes CASSQGQGNQPQHF.

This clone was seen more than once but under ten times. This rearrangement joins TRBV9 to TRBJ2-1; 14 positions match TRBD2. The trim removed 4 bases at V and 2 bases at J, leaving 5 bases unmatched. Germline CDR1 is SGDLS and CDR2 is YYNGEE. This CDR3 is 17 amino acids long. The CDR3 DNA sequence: TGTGCCAGCAGCCCGACTAGCGGGGGGGCCCCCTACAATGAGCAGTTCTTC. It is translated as CASSPTSGGAPYNEQFF.

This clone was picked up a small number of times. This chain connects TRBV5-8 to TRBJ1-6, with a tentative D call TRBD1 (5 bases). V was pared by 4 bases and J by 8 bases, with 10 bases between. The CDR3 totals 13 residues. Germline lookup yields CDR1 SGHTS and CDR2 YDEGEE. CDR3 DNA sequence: TGTGCCAGCAGCGTACAGGAATATTCACCCCTCCACTTT. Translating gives CASSVQEYSPLHF.

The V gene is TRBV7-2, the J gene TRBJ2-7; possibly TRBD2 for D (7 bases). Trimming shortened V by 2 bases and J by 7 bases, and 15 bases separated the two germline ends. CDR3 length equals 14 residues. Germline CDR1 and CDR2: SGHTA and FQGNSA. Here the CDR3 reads CASSLRGALLEQYF. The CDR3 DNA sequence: TGTGCCAGCAGCTTACGGGGGGCCCTCCTGGAGCAGTACTTC.